The next 23 T cell receptor beta chains were all read from a single sample in a study of cytomegalovirus exposure and HLA in healthy donors. It was with 60 Vbeta and 13 Jbeta primers that the PCR ran. Profiling relied on immunoSEQ multiplex PCR, and the TCRdb table lists in-frame clones only, not all of them. This table has around 120,000 clones, around 62% appearing once. The sample taken for sequencing was PBMCs. These receptors were taken from a man in his thirties or forties in good health and CMV-seropositive.

The gene calls are TRBV5-1 and TRBJ1-4; D not resolved. From germline, CDR1 is SGHRS and CDR2 YFSETQ. This CDR3 is built from 16 residues. V shed 0 bases and J shed 7 bases, with 16 bases lying between them. The CDR3 region has the DNA TGCGCCAGCAGCTTGGGCCACCAACGGGTCTCTGAAAAACTGTTTTTT. Protein sequence: CASSLGHQRVSEKLFF.

This clone turned up a few times. An end of the junction differs from the germline gene, which may be a read error. V and J are TRBV7-9 and TRBJ1-1; D may be TRBD1 (5 bases). Germline values: CDR1 SEHNR, CDR2 FQNEAQ (reference sequence). CDR3 length: 12 amino acids. Here the CDR3 DNA reads TGTTCCAGCAGCTACGGGGGCACTGAAGCTTTCTTT. It codes for CSSSYGGTEAFF. Combining the CDR3 with reference TRBV7-9 and TRBJ1-1 gives the whole variable domain DTGVSQNPRHKITKRGQNVTFRCDPISEHNRLYWYRQTLGQGPEFLTYFQNEAQLEKSRLLSDRFSAERPKGSFSTLEIQRTEQGDSAMYLCSSSYGGTEAFFGQGTRLTVV.

The chain employs TRBV19 and TRBJ1-1, with 12 bases identical to TRBD1. This CDR3 is built from 16 residues. CDR1 and CDR2 (germline): LNHDA, SQIVND (reference sequence). Trimming removed 3 bases from V and 5 bases from J; junction bases left unmatched: 7. The CDR3 here is CASSMIPGQGATEAFF. DNA for the CDR3: TGTGCCAGTAGTATGATTCCGGGACAGGGGGCAACTGAAGCTTTCTTT.

This chain connects TRBV2 to TRBJ1-2; tentatively, D is TRBD1 (5 bases). The V end was cut by 8 bases, the J end by 4 bases, with 14 bases between. This CDR3 spans 13 amino acids. Germline CDR1 is SNHLY and CDR2 is FYNNEI. The CDR3, as DNA: TGTGCCAGCGGGGCGGAAATCGGCTATGGCTACACCTTC. This translates into CASGAEIGYGYTF.

This chain links TRBV19 with TRBJ2-1; 7 nucleotides agree with TRBD2. Germline V gene data show CDR1 as LNHDA and CDR2 as SQIVND (reference sequence). The length of the CDR3 is 16 residues. Trimming removed 5 bases from V and 0 bases from J; junction bases left unmatched: 7. As DNA, the CDR3 is TGTGCCAGTAGTCCTCGTGTAGCGGGCTCCTACAATGAGCAGTTCTTC. Translating gives CASSPRVAGSYNEQFF.

A single count supports this clone. The rearrangement joins TRBV19 to TRBJ2-7, with 8 bases fitting TRBD1. V lost 6 bases, J lost 3 bases, and 7 bases stayed unmatched. The germline V gene encodes CDR1 LNHDA and CDR2 SQIVND (reference sequence). There are 14 residues in the CDR3. CDR3: CASRASGGGYEQYF. The CDR3 DNA reads as TGTGCCAGTAGGGCGTCAGGGGGCGGCTACGAGCAGTACTTC.

This clone appeared a few times. Here the CDR3 DNA reads TGTGCCAGCAGCGCGACCCTAGGGGTGACAGATACGCAGTATTTT. Protein sequence: CASSATLGVTDTQYF. The rearrangement links TRBV9 to TRBJ2-3; the D gene is possibly TRBD1 (5 bases). Germline V gene sequence: CDR1 SGDLS, CDR2 YYNGEE. This CDR3 region has 15 residues. V dropped 3 bases and J dropped 3 bases, with 14 bases sitting between them.

This chain connects TRBV28 to TRBJ2-2; the D is unclear. Trimming stripped 6 bases from V and 6 bases from J, with 17 bases between. The CDR3 totals 15 residues. The germline V gene encodes CDR1 MDHEN and CDR2 SYDVKM. Written as DNA, the CDR3 is TGTGCCAGCAGGCTCTTCTCAGGATCCGCCGGGGAGCTGTTTTTT. Translated: CASRLFSGSAGELFF.

V gene TRBV7-9 combines with J gene TRBJ1-2; D not resolved. There are 14 residues in the CDR3. V was clipped by 5 bases and J by 2 bases, with 12 bases between them. The germline CDR1 and CDR2 sequences are SEHNR and FQNEAQ (reference sequence). CDR3 sequence reads: CASSPPRENYGYTF. The CDR3 DNA follows: TGTGCCAGCAGCCCCCCCCGAGAGAACTATGGCTACACCTTC.

V is TRBV2 and J is TRBJ2-1; tentatively, D is TRBD1 (5 bases). Deletions cut 0 bases from V and 7 bases from J, with 10 bases between. Germline lookup yields CDR1 SNHLY and CDR2 FYNNEI. The CDR3 has 14 amino acids. The CDR3 is CASSEALGRNEQFF. The CDR3 DNA sequence: TGTGCCAGCAGTGAAGCGCTGGGGCGTAATGAGCAGTTCTTC.

This clone was counted between two and nine times. V gene TRBV23-1 combines with J gene TRBJ1-5; unclear D gene. TRBV23-1 is given ORF status, its function remaining uncertain. This CDR3 is 15 amino acids long. The V and J ends lost 7 bases and 5 bases respectively, with 18 bases between them. The chain's CDR3 is CASKYIQADDQPQHF. The CDR3 DNA sequence: TGCGCCAGCAAGTACATTCAGGCTGATGATCAGCCCCAGCATTTT.

The chain uses TRBV5-1 and TRBJ1-4, with TRBD1 as a possible D gene (6 bases). The CDR3 has 14 amino acids. CDR1 and CDR2 from the germline V gene are SGHRS and YFSETQ. The ends were cut back, 1 base at V and 8 bases at J, with 12 bases in the middle. CDR3 bases: TGCGCCAGCAGCTTGCAGGGGCAGGGGGAAAAACTGTTTTTT. Encoded protein: CASSLQGQGEKLFF.

This chain links TRBV6-6 with TRBJ2-2, with 7 bases that match TRBD1. Per germline, CDR1 MNHNY and CDR2 SVGAGI (reference sequence). The CDR3 consists of 12 residues. With 10 bases clipped from V and 8 bases from J, the junction kept 7 bases outside the gene matches. The CDR3 sequence: CAIRAGGGELFF. CDR3 nucleotides: TGTGCCATCCGGGCAGGGGGTGGGGAGCTGTTTTTT.

The chain links TRBV7-2 to TRBJ1-5; the match to TRBD1 covers 7 bases. CDR1 is SGHTA, CDR2 FQGNSA, per germline. J was trimmed by 6 bases and V by 5 bases; bases with no gene match: 10. The CDR3 loop spans 15 amino acids. CDR3 sequence (DNA): TGTGCCAGCAGCACCGACAGGGCTCGAGGTCAGCCCCAGCATTTT. Translated: CASSTDRARGQPQHF.

This sequence joins TRBV13 and TRBJ1-6, with D perhaps matching TRBD1 (6 bases). The CDR3 consists of 15 residues. Germline-derived CDR1 and CDR2 are PRHDT and FYEKMQ (reference sequence). Trimming cost V 7 bases and J 7 bases, with 17 bases left between them. The CDR3 loop is CASTVSGTLNSPLHF. The CDR3 DNA reads as TGTGCCAGCACCGTCTCCGGGACACTAAATTCACCCCTCCACTTT.

The chain couples TRBV6-1 to TRBJ2-5, with 8 bases aligning to TRBD1. Germline V lookup: CDR1 MNHNS, CDR2 SASEGT. The trim removed 6 bases at V and 5 bases at J, leaving 2 bases unmatched. The CDR3 covers 12 residues. In nucleotides, the CDR3 is TGTGCCAGCAGCCGACAGGGGGAGACCCAGTACTTC. Amino acids: CASSRQGETQYF.

The chain combines TRBV9 with TRBJ1-1; D possibly corresponds to TRBD1 (5 bases). This CDR3 is built from 15 residues. Germline CDR1 SGDLS, CDR2 YYNGEE. The V end was cut by 6 bases, the J end by 1 base, with 16 bases between. The CDR3 sequence is CASKAMGGSNTEAFF. In DNA form, the CDR3 reads TGTGCCAGCAAAGCTATGGGGGGTTCGAACACTGAAGCTTTCTTT.

This clone appeared a few times. As DNA, the CDR3 is TGCGCCAGCAGCTTCGAAGGGGAAAACACCATATATTTT. This translates into CASSFEGENTIYF. The genes are TRBV5-1 and TRBJ1-3; tentative D call: TRBD1 (5 bases). The germline CDR1 and CDR2 sequences are SGHRS and YFSETQ. The CDR3 has 13 amino acids. Trimming removed 2 bases at V and 6 bases at J, with 9 bases between.

The V call is TRBV27, the J call TRBJ2-1, with 7 positions matching TRBD1. V was clipped by 6 bases and J by 15 bases; unmatched bases: 8. Germline V gives CDR1 MNHEY, CDR2 SMNVEV (reference sequence). The CDR3 is 11 residues long. The DNA of the CDR3 is TGTGCCAGCAGCCACGGGACAGCCCCGTTCTTC. As protein: CASSHGTAPFF.

The CDR3 DNA is TGTGCCAGCAGCCAAGATCAGGGTATGAACACTGAAGCTTTCTTT. Its protein is CASSQDQGMNTEAFF. The rearrangement joins TRBV4-2 to TRBJ1-1, with D maybe TRBD1 (5 bases). Deletions cut 0 bases from V and 0 bases from J, with 8 bases between. CDR1 and CDR2 from the germline V gene are LGHNA and YNFKEQ. The CDR3 runs to 15 residues.

The J gene is TRBJ1-2, the V gene TRBV5-6; no definite D call. V lost 0 bases and J 3 bases, leaving 15 bases between the germline ends. This CDR3 region has 16 residues. In germline, CDR1 is SGHDT, CDR2 YYEEEE. The CDR3 sequence: CASSLETSPGYYGYTF. The CDR3 DNA reads TGTGCCAGCAGCTTGGAGACCTCACCGGGATACTATGGCTACACCTTC.

This clone was counted a single time. The chain links TRBV6-5 to TRBJ1-4; no firm D call. Trimming took off 2 bases at V and 8 bases at J, with 15 bases between the two ends. The CDR3 loop spans 15 amino acids. The germline V gene has CDR1 MNHEY and CDR2 SVGAGI. CDR3 bases: TGTGCCAGCAGTTACGGCGAGGGCGCATCAGAAAAACTGTTTTTT. Amino acids: CASSYGEGASEKLFF.

CDR3 nucleotides: TGCAGCACCAAACTTGCCCAATCCTACAATGAGCAGTTCTTC. Translation gives CSTKLAQSYNEQFF. The rearrangement links TRBV29-1 to TRBJ2-1; no firm D call. From germline, CDR1 is SQVTM and CDR2 ANQGSEA. Trimming removed 8 bases at V and 1 base at J, with 15 bases between. This CDR3 has 14 amino acids.